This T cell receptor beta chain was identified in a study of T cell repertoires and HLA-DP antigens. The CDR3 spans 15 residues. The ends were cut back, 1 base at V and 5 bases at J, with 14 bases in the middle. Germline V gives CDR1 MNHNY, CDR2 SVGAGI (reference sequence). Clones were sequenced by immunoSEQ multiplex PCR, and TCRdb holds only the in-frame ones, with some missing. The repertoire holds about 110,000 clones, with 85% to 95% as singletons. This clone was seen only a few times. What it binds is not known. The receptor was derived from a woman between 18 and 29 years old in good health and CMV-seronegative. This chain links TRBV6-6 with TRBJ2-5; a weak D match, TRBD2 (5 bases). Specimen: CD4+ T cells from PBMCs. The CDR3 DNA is TGTGCCAGCAGTTACTTTGGGGTGGGAGCGGAGACCCAGTACTTC. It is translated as CASSYFGVGAETQYF.